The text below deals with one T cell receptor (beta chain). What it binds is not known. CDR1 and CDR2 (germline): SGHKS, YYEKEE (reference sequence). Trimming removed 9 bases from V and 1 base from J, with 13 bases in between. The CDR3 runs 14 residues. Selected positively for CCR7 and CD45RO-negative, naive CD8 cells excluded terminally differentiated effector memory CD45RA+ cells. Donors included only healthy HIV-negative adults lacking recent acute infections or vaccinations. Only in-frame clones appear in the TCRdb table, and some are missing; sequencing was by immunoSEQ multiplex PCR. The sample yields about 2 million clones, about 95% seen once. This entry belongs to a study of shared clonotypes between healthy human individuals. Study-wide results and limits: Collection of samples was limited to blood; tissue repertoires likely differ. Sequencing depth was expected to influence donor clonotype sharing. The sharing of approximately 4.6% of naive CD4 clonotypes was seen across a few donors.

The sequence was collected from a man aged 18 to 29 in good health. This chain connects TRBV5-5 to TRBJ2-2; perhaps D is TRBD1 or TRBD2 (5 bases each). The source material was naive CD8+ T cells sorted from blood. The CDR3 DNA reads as TGTGCCACCGGACGGGGCCTGAACACCGGGGAGCTGTTTTTT. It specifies CATGRGLNTGELFF.